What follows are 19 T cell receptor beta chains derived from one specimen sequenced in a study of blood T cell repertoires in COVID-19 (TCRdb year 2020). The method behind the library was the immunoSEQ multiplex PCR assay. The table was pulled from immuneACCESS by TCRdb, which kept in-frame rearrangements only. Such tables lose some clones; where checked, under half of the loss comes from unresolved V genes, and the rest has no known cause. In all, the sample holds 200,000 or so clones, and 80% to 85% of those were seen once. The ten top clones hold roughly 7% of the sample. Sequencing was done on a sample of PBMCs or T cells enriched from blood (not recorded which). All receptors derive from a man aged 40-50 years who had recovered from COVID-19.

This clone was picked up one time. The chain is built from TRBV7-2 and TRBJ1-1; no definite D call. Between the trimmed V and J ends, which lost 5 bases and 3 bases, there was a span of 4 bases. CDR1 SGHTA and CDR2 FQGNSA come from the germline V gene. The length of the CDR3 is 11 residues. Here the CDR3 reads CASSPDTEAFF. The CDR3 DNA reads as TGTGCCAGCAGCCCGGACACTGAAGCTTTCTTT.

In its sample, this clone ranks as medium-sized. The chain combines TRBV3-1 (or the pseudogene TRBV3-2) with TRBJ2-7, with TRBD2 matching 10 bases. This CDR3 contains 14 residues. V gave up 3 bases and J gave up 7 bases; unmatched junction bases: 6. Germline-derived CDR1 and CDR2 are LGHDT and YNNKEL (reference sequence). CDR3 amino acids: CASSHGTSVGEQYF. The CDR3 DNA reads TGTGCCAGCAGCCATGGGACTAGCGTGGGGGAGCAGTACTTC.

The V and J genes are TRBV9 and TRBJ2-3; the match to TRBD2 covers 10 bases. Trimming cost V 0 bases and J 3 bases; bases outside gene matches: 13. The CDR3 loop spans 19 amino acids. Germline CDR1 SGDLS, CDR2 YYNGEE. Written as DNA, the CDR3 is TGTGCCAGCAGCGTAGGAGCGGGGGGGCGTCTTTCGGTTACAGATACGCAGTATTTT. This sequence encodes CASSVGAGGRLSVTDTQYF.

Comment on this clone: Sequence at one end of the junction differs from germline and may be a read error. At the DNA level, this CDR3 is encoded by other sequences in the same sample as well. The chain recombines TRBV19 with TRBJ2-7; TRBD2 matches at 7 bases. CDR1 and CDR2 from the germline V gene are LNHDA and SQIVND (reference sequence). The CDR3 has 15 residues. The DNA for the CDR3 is TGTGCTAGTAGTCCCCGCCGGGGGGTTCGCTACGAGCAGTACTTC. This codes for CASSPRRGVRYEQYF.

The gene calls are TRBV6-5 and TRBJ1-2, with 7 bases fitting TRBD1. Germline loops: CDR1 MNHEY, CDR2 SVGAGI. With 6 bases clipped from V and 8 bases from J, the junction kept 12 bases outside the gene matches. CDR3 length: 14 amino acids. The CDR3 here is CASSERGPGRGYTF. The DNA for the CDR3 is TGTGCCAGCAGCGAGAGGGGGCCCGGTCGGGGCTACACCTTC.

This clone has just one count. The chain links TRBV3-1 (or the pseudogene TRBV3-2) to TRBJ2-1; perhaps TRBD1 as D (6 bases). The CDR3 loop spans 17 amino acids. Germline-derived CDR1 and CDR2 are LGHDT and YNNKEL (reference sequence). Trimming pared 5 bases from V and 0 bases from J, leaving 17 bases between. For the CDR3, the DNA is TGTGCCAGCAGCGAAACCCACAGGGCCACCTCCTACAATGAGCAGTTCTTC. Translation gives CASSETHRATSYNEQFF.

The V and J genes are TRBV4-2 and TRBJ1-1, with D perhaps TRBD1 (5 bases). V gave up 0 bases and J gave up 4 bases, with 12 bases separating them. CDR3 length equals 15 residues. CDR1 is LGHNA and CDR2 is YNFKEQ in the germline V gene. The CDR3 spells CASSQELGEGTEAFF. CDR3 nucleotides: TGTGCCAGCAGCCAAGAGCTGGGGGAGGGCACTGAAGCTTTCTTT.

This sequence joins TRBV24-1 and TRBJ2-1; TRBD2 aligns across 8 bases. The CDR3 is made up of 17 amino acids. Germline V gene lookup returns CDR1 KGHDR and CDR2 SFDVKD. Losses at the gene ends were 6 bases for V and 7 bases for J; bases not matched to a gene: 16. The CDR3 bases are TGTGCCACCAGTCAGTTAGCGGGGTCGGACAGAGAGAATGAGCAGTTCTTC. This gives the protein CATSQLAGSDRENEQFF.

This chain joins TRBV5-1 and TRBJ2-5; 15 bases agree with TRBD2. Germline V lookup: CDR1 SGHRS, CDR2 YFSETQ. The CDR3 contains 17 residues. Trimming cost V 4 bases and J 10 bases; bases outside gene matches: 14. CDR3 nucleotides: TGCGCCAGCAGCCAAGGGACTAGCGGGGGGAGGAGGATGGGCCAGTACTTC. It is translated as CASSQGTSGGRRMGQYF.

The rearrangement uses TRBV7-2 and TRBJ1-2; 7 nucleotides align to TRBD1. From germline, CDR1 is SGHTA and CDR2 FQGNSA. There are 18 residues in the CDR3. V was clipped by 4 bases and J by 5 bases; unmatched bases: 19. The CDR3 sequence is CASSSRLRDSAWSYGYTF. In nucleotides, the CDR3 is TGTGCCAGCAGCTCTCGTCTCCGGGACAGTGCCTGGAGTTATGGCTACACCTTC.

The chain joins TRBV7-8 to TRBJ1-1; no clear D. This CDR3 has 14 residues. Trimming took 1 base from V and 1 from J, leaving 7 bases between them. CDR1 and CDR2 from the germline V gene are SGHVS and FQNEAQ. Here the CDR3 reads CASSLGGPNTEAFF. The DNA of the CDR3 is TGTGCCAGCAGCTTAGGTGGGCCGAACACTGAAGCTTTCTTT.

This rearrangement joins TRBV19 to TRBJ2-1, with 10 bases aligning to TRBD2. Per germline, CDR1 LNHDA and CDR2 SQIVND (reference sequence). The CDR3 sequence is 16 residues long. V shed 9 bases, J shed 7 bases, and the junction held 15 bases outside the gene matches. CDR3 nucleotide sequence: TGTGCCAGCAAGGGAGCGGGGGGGCCTCCGACGAATGAGCAGTTCTTC. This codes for CASKGAGGPPTNEQFF.

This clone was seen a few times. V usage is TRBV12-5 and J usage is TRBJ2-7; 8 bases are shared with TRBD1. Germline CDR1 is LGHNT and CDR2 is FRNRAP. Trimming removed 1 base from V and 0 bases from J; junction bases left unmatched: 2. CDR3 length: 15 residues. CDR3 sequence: CASGLGDRSSYEQYF. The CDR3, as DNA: TGTGCTAGTGGTTTGGGGGACAGGAGCTCCTACGAGCAGTACTTC.

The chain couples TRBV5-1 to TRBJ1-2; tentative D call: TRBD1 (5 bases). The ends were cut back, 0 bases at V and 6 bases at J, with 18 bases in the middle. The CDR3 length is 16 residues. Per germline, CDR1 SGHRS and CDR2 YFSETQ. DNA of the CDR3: TGCGCCAGCAGCTTGGATCCGAGGACACAAGAAGATGGCTACACCTTC. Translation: CASSLDPRTQEDGYTF.

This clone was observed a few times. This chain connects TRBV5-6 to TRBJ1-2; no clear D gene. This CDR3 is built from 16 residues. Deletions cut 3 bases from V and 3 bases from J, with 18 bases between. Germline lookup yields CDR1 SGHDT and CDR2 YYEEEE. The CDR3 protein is CASSSTAQEIDYGYTF. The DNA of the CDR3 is TGTGCCAGCAGCTCAACCGCGCAGGAAATAGACTATGGCTACACCTTC.

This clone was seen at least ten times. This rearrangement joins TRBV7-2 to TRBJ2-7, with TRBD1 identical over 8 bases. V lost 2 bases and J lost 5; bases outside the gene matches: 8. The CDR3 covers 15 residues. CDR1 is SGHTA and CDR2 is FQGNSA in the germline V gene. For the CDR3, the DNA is TGTGCCAGCAGCTTATTTGCAGGGGGCTGGGACGAGCAGTACTTC. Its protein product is CASSLFAGGWDEQYF.

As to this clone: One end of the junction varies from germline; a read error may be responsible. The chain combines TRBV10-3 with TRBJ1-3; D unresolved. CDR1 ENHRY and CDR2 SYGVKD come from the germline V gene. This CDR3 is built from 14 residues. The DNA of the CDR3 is TGTGCCATCAGTGGGGCACCCGATGGAACCACCATATATTTT. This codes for CAISGAPDGTTIYF.

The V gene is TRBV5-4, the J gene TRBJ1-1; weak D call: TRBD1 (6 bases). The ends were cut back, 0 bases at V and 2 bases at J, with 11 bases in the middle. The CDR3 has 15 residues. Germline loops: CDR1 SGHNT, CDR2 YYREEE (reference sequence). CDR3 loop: CASSLDPGVNTEAFF. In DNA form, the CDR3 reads TGTGCCAGCAGCTTGGACCCAGGGGTTAACACTGAAGCTTTCTTT.

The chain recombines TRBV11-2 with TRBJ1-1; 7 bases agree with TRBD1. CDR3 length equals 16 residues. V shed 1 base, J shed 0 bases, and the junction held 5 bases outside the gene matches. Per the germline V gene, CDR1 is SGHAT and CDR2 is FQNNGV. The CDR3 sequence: CASSLASGTVNTEAFF. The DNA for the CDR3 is TGTGCCAGCAGCTTAGCCTCCGGGACAGTGAACACTGAAGCTTTCTTT.